Listed here are 2 T cell receptor beta chains from one sample, sequenced in a study of blood T cell repertoires in COVID-19. Some clones are missing from TCRdb's copy, which holds only in-frame ones; the method was immunoSEQ multiplex PCR. Counted here are around 370,000 clones, around 91% occurring once; the ten biggest clones make up 3% to 4%. Sequenced sample: peripheral blood. These TCRs come from a woman between 18 and 30 years old who had recovered from COVID-19.

The chain joins TRBV6-5 to TRBJ2-1, with 9 positions matching TRBD2. The germline CDR1 and CDR2 sequences are MNHEY and SVGAGI. Trimming took 0 bases from V and 4 from J; bases not matched to a gene: 4. The CDR3 is 16 amino acids. The CDR3 nucleotides are TGTGCCAGCAGTTACTCAACTAGCGGGCAATACAATGAGCAGTTCTTC. Protein product: CASSYSTSGQYNEQFF.

The chain recombines TRBV27 with TRBJ1-2; tentatively, D is TRBD1 (5 bases). V was cut by 6 bases and J by 4 bases, with 12 bases left in between. The CDR3 contains 13 residues. Germline assignment: CDR1 MNHEY and CDR2 SMNVEV (reference sequence). The CDR3 DNA follows: TGTGCCAGCAGCCGTACAGGCCCCTATGGCTACACCTTC. Amino acid sequence: CASSRTGPYGYTF.